This T cell receptor beta chain was retrieved from a study of beta chain features in type 1 diabetes. Study details: Sorted cells examined across all samples numbered about 110,000,000.

Sorting with CD45RO/CCR7/CD25/CD127/CD95/CD27 yielded naive, central memory, regulatory and stem-like memory CD4+ cells. Trimming removed 5 bases from V and 7 bases from J, with 14 bases in between. Germline V gives CDR1 MNHEY, CDR2 SMNVEV (reference sequence). The CDR3 sequence is 14 residues long. Study-level results: The VDJ junctions of type 1 diabetes patients carried fewer insertions and more deletions. Naive, central memory and Treg TCRB repertoires seemed to resemble each other more closely in patients than they did in healthy donors. Shortening of TCRB CDR3s, moderate but significant, appeared in all four CD4+ subsets of Type 1 diabetes patients.

The sample holds a few counts of this clone. Antigen specificity is unknown. The authors reverse transcribed all of the isolated RNA, so sequencing captured expressed TCRB transcripts. The assay was immunoSEQ multiplex PCR, and TCRdb's table has in-frame clones only and misses some. Altogether under 300,000 clones are present, around 14% being singletons, with the ten largest covering about 0.018%. Sequencing was done on a sample of naive CD4+ T cells from blood. This chain joins TRBV27 and TRBJ1-4; D not resolved. This TCR was sampled from a man aged 25 to 40 with type 1 diabetes. CDR3 bases: TGTGCCAGCAGTCCCCGGGTCCGGGGTGAAAAACTGTTTTTT. Translated: CASSPRVRGEKLFF.